Each of the 20 T cell receptor beta chains below was sequenced from the same sample in a study of blood T cells in healthy people across ages. The use of a sample-barcoded 5' primer and a J-beta primer mix characterized a second PCR of roughly 6 to 12 cycles. MiXCR, run by TCRdb on the 5' RACE reads, gives a single entry per CDR3 protein. The sample lists approximately 1,100,000 distinct CDR3 sequences, 40% to 45% occurring once. Sample: blood. The receptors derive from an older woman in good health.

The chain carries TRBV20-1 and TRBJ2-7; 13 positions match TRBD2. Germline V gives CDR1 DFQATT, CDR2 SNEGSKA (reference sequence). V dropped 5 bases and J dropped 2; count of bases not matched to a gene: 3. The CDR3 extends over 14 amino acids. DNA of the CDR3: TGCAGTGCTGAACTAGCGGGAGGGACCTACGAGCAGTACTTC. Its protein product is CSAELAGGTYEQYF.

V and J are TRBV20-1 and TRBJ2-2; 12 positions match TRBD2. The CDR3 totals 19 residues. V dropped 3 bases and J dropped 1; count of bases not matched to a gene: 12. Germline CDR1 reads DFQATT; CDR2 reads SNEGSKA (reference sequence). CDR3 in DNA: TGCAGTGCTAGTGGTTTTCGACTAGCGGGAGATCTGAACACCGGGGAGCTGTTTTTT. It is translated as CSASGFRLAGDLNTGELFF.

Only one count was recorded for this clonotype. The gene calls are TRBV25-1 and TRBJ1-2; no firm D call. The length of the CDR3 is 12 residues. Trimming took 9 bases from V and 5 from J, leaving 13 bases between them. Germline V gene data show CDR1 as MGHDK and CDR2 as SYGVNS. The CDR3 DNA reads TGTGCCAGTGAAGACGGGGTTTATGGCTACACCTTC. It codes for CASEDGVYGYTF.

The chain links TRBV18 to TRBJ1-1; D might be TRBD1 (5 bases). Between the trimmed V and J ends, which lost 6 bases and 4 bases, there was a span of 15 bases. Germline V gene sequence: CDR1 KGHSH, CDR2 LQKENI. The CDR3 consists of 14 residues. The CDR3 sequence: CASSPGTASTEAFF. The CDR3 DNA reads as TGTGCCAGCTCCCCCGGGACCGCCTCCACTGAAGCTTTCTTT.

This clonotype was picked up one time. CDR3 sequence reads: CASSLLSAGAHNEQFF. Written as DNA, the CDR3 is TGTGCCAGCAGCTTACTCTCGGCGGGGGCCCACAATGAGCAGTTCTTC. The chain links TRBV11-2 to TRBJ2-1, with a tentative D call TRBD2 (7 bases). Germline CDR1 reads SGHAT; CDR2 reads FQNNGV. The CDR3 extends over 16 amino acids. Trimming took 2 bases from V and 5 from J, leaving 16 bases between them.

The CDR3 reads CASSEGQGVGYNEQFF. In nucleotides, the CDR3 is TGTGCCAGCAGCGAGGGACAGGGTGTAGGATACAATGAGCAGTTCTTC. J is TRBJ2-1 and V is TRBV9, with 9 bases fitting TRBD1. The germline V gene has CDR1 SGDLS and CDR2 YYNGEE. V dropped 3 bases and J dropped 4; count of bases not matched to a gene: 8. This CDR3 region has 16 residues.

This clonotype was seen a few times. This chain links TRBV6-6 with TRBJ1-2; the match to TRBD1 covers 9 bases. The J segment lost 6 bases and the V segment lost 5 bases, leaving 13 bases of the junction unmatched. Germline V gene data show CDR1 as MNHNY and CDR2 as SVGAGI (reference sequence). CDR3 length equals 16 residues. The CDR3: CASSTRDRAEGDGYTF. Here the CDR3 DNA reads TGTGCCAGCAGTACCCGGGACAGGGCAGAGGGGGATGGCTACACCTTC.

The chain carries TRBV24-1 and TRBJ2-1; 12 bases map to TRBD2. The trim removed 3 bases at V and 9 bases at J, leaving 5 bases unmatched. Germline V gene lookup returns CDR1 KGHDR and CDR2 SFDVKD. This CDR3 contains 15 residues. CDR3 protein: CATSDPSGRAVEQFF. The CDR3 DNA reads TGTGCCACCAGTGATCCTAGCGGGAGGGCCGTTGAGCAGTTCTTC.

As for this clonotype: The junction departs from the called germline gene at one end, perhaps through a read error. V gene TRBV7-2 combines with J gene TRBJ2-7, with a possible D match to TRBD2 (6 bases). This CDR3 is 13 amino acids long. Germline V CDR1 and CDR2: SGHTA, FQGNSA. CDR3 nucleotide sequence: TGTGCCAGTGAGACTAGAATGTGGGACGAGCGGTACTTC. The encoded protein is CASETRMWDERYF.

This clonotype has only a few counts. The chain joins TRBV11-2 to TRBJ2-3; no clear D gene. V was shortened by 3 bases and J by 4 bases, with 8 bases between the two germline ends. Germline V gene data show CDR1 as SGHAT and CDR2 as FQNNGV. CDR3 length: 13 residues. CDR3 residues: CASSFTPADTQYF. The CDR3, as DNA: TGTGCCAGCAGCTTTACTCCAGCAGATACGCAGTATTTT.

This chain links TRBV14 with TRBJ2-7, with TRBD2 identical over 7 bases. Germline-derived CDR1 and CDR2 are SGHDN and FVKESK. V was pared by 4 bases and J by 2 bases, with 8 bases of the junction left unmatched. The CDR3 is 15 residues long. As DNA, the CDR3 is TGTGCCAGCAGCCCCACGCCGGGGAGGGCCTACGAGCAGTACTTC. Translated: CASSPTPGRAYEQYF.

Concerning this clonotype: Given a much more abundant clone one base away, this may be a read error. The V call is TRBV20-1, the J call TRBJ2-5, with D maybe TRBD2 (5 bases). With the DNA end fitting TRBJ2-7 better, the J assignment may be wrong. The CDR3 length is 13 residues. CDR1 and CDR2 from the germline V gene are DFQATT and SNEGSKA (reference sequence). The CDR3 region is CSAPPRGLGEQYF. As DNA, the CDR3 is TGCAGTGCTCCTCCCCGGGGTTTAGGCGAGCAGTACTTC.

The V call is TRBV7-2, the J call TRBJ2-3, with 8 bases that match TRBD1. The CDR3 loop spans 17 amino acids. V trimming: 5 bases; J trimming: 3 bases; junction bases outside the gene matches: 13. Germline V gene sequence: CDR1 SGHTA, CDR2 FQGNSA. CDR3: CASSRQAGGVSTDTQYF. The CDR3 region has the DNA TGTGCCAGCAGCCGTCAGGCAGGGGGCGTTTCTACAGATACGCAGTATTTT. The entire variable domain, with the rest obtained from reference TRBV7-2 and TRBJ2-3, is as follows: GAGVSQSPSNKVTEKGKDVELRCDPISGHTALYWYRQSLGQGLEFLIYFQGNSAPDKSGLPSDRFSAERTGGSVSTLTIQRTQQEDSAVYLCASSRQAGGVSTDTQYFGPGTRLTVL.

The chain uses TRBV12-3 or TRBV12-4 and TRBJ2-4, with D perhaps matching TRBD2 (6 bases). V was cut by 5 bases and J by 13 bases, with 21 bases left in between. This CDR3 is 14 amino acids long. In DNA, the CDR3 is TGTGCCAGCAGTGGGGACGAGGAGGGGTCCGTCCAGTACTTC. Its translation: CASSGDEEGSVQYF.

V usage is TRBV3-1 and J usage is TRBJ2-7, with TRBD1 identical over 8 bases. After removal of 4 bases from V and 4 bases from J, the junction contained 6 bases not matched to a gene. The CDR3 has 14 amino acids. The germline gives CDR1 LGHDT, CDR2 YNNKEL (reference sequence). This CDR3 is CASSRATGVYEQYF. The CDR3 DNA follows: TGTGCCAGCAGCCGTGCGACAGGGGTATACGAGCAGTACTTC.

V usage is TRBV28 and J usage is TRBJ1-6, with D possibly being TRBD1 (6 bases). Trimming removed 6 bases from V and 6 bases from J, with 18 bases in between. The germline gives CDR1 MDHEN, CDR2 SYDVKM. The CDR3 is made up of 16 amino acids. In DNA form, the CDR3 reads TGTGCCAGCAGCTCCCCCCGACAGGACTTTAATTCACCCCTCCACTTT. This gives the protein CASSSPRQDFNSPLHF.

This clonotype has a handful of counts. CDR3 region: CASSLATGDGSEAFF. CDR3 DNA: TGCGCCAGCAGCTTGGCCACGGGGGATGGCTCTGAAGCTTTCTTT. The chain couples TRBV5-1 to TRBJ1-1; weak D call: TRBD1 (5 bases). Germline-derived CDR1 and CDR2 are SGHRS and YFSETQ. The CDR3 loop spans 15 amino acids. Trimming removed 0 bases at V and 6 bases at J, with 15 bases between.

V and J are TRBV6-5 and TRBJ1-5, with D perhaps matching TRBD1 (6 bases). The V gene's germline CDR1 is MNHEY and CDR2 SVGAGI. The V and J ends lost 6 bases and 7 bases respectively, with 13 bases between them. This CDR3 is built from 13 residues. CDR3: CASSGGPGQPQHF. Written as DNA, the CDR3 is TGTGCCAGCAGCGGGGGGCCGGGGCAGCCCCAGCATTTT.

A single count supports this clonotype. The gene calls are TRBV7-2 and TRBJ2-4; 7 nucleotides line up with TRBD2. The assigned J gene may be wrong: the sequence end matches TRBJ2-5 better. CDR3 length: 15 amino acids. The germline V gene encodes CDR1 SGHTA and CDR2 FQGNSA. CDR3 DNA: TGTGCCAGCAGCCCCTGGGTTGCGGGAGAAGAGACCCAGTACTTC. Its translation is CASSPWVAGEETQYF.

In regard to this clonotype: A read error may account for a junction end that differs from germline. The J gene is TRBJ2-7, the V gene TRBV29-1; tentatively, D is TRBD1 (5 bases). The CDR3 runs to 12 residues. Germline V gives CDR1 SQVTM, CDR2 ANQGSEA. DNA of the CDR3: TGCGGCGTTGAGACAGCCAGCTACGAGCAGTACTTC. It translates to CGVETASYEQYF.